This T cell receptor beta chain comes out of a study of shared T cell receptors in the human thymus. The CDR3 contains 19 residues. The germline CDR1 and CDR2 sequences are MNHNS and SASEGT. The V end was cut by 1 base, the J end by 0 bases, with 19 bases between. Assay: immunoSEQ multiplex PCR; the TCRdb copy retains only in-frame clones and omits some. The sample lists more than 300,000 clones; approximately 95% were seen once. Input material: thymocytes. The chain combines TRBV6-1 with TRBJ1-3; possible D gene TRBD1, 6 bases. The receptor was derived from a human donor. Written as DNA, the CDR3 is TGTGCCAGCAGTGAAGATAGGGCGGGACGGGGGCCCTCTGGAAACACCATATATTTT. It yields the protein CASSEDRAGRGPSGNTIYF.